This T cell receptor beta chain originates from a study of human T cells and chemical hapten exposure. Documented time point: patch test 2, 6 weeks after DPC sensitization. The treatment: therapeutic diphenylcyclopropenone sensitization with weekly scalp DPC. With 6 bases clipped from V and 7 bases from J, the junction kept 8 bases outside the gene matches. CDR3 length equals 15 residues. Germline-derived CDR1 and CDR2 are ENHRY and SYGVKD. This clonotype was counted many times. One entry per CDR3 protein results from TCRdb running MiXCR on the RACE reads. The sample records fewer than 90,000 distinct CDR3 sequences, 6.6% being singletons.

The sequencing used whole blood, collected in connection with sensitization to the hapten diphenylcyclopropenone (DPC). The source of this sequence is a woman aged 25 to 45 with alopecia areata. Some clones in this sample may be carry-over from other donors' samples. This sequence joins TRBV10-3 and TRBJ1-6; 8 bases map to TRBD1. CDR3 region: CAIRTGTGENSPLHF. The CDR3 bases are TGTGCCATCAGGACGGGGACAGGTGAAAATTCACCCCTCCACTTT.